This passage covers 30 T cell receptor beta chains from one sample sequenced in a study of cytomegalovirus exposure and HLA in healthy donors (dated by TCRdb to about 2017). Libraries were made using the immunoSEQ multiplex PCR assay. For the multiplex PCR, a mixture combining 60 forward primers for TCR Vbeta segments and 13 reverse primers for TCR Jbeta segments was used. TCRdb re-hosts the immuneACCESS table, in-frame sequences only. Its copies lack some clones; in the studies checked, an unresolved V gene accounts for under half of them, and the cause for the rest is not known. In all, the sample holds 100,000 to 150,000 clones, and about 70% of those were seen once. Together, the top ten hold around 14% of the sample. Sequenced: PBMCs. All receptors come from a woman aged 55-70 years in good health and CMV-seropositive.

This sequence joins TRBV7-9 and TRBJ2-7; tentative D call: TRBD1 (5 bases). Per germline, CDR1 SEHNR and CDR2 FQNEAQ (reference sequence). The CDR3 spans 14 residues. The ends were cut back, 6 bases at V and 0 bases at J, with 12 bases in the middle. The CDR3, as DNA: TGTGCCAGCAGTCCAGACAGACTCTCCTACGAGCAGTACTTC. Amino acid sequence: CASSPDRLSYEQYF.

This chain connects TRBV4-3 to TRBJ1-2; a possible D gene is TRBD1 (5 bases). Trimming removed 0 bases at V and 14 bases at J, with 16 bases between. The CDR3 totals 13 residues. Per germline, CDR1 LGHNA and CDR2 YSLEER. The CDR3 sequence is CASSQDGVRGRTF. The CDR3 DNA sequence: TGCGCCAGCAGCCAAGATGGGGTACGGGGGAGGACCTTC.

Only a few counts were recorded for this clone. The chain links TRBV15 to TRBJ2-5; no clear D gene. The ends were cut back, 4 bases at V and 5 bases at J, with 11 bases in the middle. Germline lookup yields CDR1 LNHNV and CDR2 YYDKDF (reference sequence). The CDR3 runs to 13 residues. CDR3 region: CATSTRVWETQYF. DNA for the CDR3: TGTGCCACCAGCACCCGAGTTTGGGAGACCCAGTACTTC.

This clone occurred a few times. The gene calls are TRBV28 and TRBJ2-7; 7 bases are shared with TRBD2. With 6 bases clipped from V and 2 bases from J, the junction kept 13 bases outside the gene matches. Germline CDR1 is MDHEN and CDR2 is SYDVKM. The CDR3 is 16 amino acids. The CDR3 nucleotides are TGTGCCAGCAGCCTCCCCCTGACTAGCTTCACCTACGAGCAGTACTTC. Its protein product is CASSLPLTSFTYEQYF.

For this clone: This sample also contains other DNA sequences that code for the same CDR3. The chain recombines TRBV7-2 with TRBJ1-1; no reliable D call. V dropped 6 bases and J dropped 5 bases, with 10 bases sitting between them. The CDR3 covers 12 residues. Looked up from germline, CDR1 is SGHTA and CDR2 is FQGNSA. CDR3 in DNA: TGTGCCAGCAGTTTGGGGAGTACTGAAGCTTTCTTT. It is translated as CASSLGSTEAFF.

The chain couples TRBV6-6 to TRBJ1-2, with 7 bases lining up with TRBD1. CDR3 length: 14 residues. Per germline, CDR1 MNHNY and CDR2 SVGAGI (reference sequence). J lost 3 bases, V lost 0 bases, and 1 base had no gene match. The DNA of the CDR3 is TGTGCCAGCAGTTACTCTAGGGGGCACTATGGCTACACCTTC. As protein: CASSYSRGHYGYTF.

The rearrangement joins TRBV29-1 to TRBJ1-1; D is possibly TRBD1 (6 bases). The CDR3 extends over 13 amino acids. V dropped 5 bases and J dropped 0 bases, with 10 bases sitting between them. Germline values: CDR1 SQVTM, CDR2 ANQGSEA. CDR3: CSVLGGVNTEAFF. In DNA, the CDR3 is TGCAGCGTTTTAGGGGGGGTGAACACTGAAGCTTTCTTT.

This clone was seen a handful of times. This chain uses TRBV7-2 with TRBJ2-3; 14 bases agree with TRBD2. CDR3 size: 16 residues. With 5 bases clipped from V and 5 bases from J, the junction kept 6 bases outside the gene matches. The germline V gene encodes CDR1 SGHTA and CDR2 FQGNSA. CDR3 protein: CASSQTSGGVKDTQYF. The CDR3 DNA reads TGTGCCAGCAGCCAGACTAGCGGGGGGGTCAAAGATACGCAGTATTTT.

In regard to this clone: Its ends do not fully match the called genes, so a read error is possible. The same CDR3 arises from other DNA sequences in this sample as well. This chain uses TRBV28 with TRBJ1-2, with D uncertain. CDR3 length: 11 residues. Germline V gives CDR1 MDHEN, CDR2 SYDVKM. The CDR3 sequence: CASSSNYGYTF. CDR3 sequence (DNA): TGTGCCAGCAGTTCTAACTATGGCTACACCTTT.

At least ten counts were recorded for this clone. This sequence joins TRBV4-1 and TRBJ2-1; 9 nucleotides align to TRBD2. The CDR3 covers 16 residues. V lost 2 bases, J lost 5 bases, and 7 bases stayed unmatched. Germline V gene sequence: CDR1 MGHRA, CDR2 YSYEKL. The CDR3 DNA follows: TGCGCCAGCAGCCAACTACCGGGACTAGCTGACAATGAGCAGTTCTTC. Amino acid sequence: CASSQLPGLADNEQFF.

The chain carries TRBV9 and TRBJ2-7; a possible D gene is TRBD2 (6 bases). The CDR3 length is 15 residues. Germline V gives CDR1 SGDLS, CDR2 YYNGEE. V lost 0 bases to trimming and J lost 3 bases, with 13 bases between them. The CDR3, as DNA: TGTGCCAGCAGCGTAGGGGGAGGAAGCCTCTACGAGCAGTACTTC. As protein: CASSVGGGSLYEQYF.

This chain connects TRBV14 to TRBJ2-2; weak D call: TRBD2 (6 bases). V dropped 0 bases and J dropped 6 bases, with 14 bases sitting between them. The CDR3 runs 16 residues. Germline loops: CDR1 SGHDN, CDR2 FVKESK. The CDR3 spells CASSQDHWRVAGELFF. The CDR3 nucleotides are TGTGCCAGCAGCCAAGATCATTGGAGGGTGGCCGGGGAGCTGTTTTTT.

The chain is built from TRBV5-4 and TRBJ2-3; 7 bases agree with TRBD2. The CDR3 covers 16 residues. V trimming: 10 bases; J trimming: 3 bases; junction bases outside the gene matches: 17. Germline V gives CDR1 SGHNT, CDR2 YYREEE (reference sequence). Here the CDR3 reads CAVTKTLSGTTDTQYF. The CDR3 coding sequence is TGTGCCGTCACGAAGACCCTCAGCGGGACGACAGATACGCAGTATTTT.

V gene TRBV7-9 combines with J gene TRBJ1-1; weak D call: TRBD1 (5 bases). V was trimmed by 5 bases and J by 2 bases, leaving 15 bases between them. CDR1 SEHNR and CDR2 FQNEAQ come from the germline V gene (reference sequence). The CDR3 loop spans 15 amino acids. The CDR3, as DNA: TGTGCCAGCAGCCCCCCGGGGGGTGTAAACACTGAAGCTTTCTTT. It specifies CASSPPGGVNTEAFF.

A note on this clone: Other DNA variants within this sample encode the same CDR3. CDR3 DNA sequence: TGCAGCGTTTTCATACAGGGTAGGAATGAGCAGTTCTTC. Protein product: CSVFIQGRNEQFF. This chain uses TRBV29-1 with TRBJ2-1, with TRBD1 as a possible D gene (6 bases). Germline V gene data show CDR1 as SQVTM and CDR2 as ANQGSEA. Trimming took 5 bases from V and 7 from J, leaving 15 bases between them. The CDR3 consists of 13 residues.

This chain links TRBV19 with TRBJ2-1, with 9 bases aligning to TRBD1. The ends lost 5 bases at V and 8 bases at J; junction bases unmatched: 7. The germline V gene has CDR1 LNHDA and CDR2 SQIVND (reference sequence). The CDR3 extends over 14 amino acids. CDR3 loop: CASSFQRTGDEQFF. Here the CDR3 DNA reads TGTGCCAGTAGTTTCCAGAGGACAGGGGATGAGCAGTTCTTC.

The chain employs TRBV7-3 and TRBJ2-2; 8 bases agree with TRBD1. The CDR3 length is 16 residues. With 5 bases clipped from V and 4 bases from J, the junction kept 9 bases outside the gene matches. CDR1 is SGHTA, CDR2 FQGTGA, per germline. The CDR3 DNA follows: TGTGCCAGCAGCCCAACCCCCACAGGGGGCACCGGGGAGCTGTTTTTT. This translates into CASSPTPTGGTGELFF.

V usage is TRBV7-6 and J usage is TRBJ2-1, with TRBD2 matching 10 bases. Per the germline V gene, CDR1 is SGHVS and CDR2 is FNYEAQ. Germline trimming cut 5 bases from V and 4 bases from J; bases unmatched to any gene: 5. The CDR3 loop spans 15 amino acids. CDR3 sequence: CASSPQRGGYNEQFF. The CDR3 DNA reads TGTGCCAGCAGCCCGCAGCGGGGGGGGTACAATGAGCAGTTCTTC.

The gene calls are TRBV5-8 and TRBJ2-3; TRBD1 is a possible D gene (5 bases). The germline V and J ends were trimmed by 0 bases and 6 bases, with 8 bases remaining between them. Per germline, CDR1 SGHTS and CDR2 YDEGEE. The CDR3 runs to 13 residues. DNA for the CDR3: TGTGCCAGCAGCTTGGCACCAGGGGATACGCAGTATTTT. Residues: CASSLAPGDTQYF.

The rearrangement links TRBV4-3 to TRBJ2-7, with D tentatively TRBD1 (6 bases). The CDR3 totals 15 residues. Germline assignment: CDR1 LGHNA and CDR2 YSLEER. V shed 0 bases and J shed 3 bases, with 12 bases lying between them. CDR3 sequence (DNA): TGCGCCAGCAGCCAAGATTTATTAGGGGGCTACGAGCAGTACTTC. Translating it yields CASSQDLLGGYEQYF.

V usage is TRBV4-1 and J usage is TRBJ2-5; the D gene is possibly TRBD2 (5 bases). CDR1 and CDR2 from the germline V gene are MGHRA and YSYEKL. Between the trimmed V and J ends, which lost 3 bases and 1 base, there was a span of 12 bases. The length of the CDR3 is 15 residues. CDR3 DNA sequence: TGCGCCAGCAGCCATTGGGAGAGGGTCCAAGAGACCCAGTACTTC. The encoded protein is CASSHWERVQETQYF.

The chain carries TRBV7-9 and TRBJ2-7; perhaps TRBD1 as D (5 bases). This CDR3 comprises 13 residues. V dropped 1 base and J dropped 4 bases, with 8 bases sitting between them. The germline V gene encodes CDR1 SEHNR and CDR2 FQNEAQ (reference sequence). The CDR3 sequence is CASSLGGRYEQYF. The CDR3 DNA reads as TGTGCCAGCAGCTTAGGGGGCCGGTACGAGCAGTACTTC.

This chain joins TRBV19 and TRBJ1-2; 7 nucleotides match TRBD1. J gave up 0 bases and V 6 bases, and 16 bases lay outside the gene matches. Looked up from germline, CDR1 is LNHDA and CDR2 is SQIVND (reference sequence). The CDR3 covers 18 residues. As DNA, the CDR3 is TGTGCCAGTAGAACCCCCCGGACAGGACAAAAATCTAACTATGGCTACACCTTC. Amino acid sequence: CASRTPRTGQKSNYGYTF. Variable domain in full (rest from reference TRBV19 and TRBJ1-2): DGGITQSPKYLFRKEGQNVTLSCEQNLNHDAMYWYRQDPGQGLRLIYYSQIVNDFQKGDIAEGYSVSREKKESFPLTVTSAQKNPTAFYLCASRTPRTGQKSNYGYTFGSGTRLTVV.

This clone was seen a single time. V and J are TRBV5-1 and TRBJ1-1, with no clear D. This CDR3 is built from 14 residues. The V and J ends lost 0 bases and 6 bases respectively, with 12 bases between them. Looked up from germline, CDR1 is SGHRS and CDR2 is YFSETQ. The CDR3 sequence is CASSLGGVYSEAFF. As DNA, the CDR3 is TGCGCCAGCAGCTTGGGGGGAGTTTACTCTGAAGCTTTCTTT.

CDR3 sequence: CASSLAKGSAGELFF. The CDR3, as DNA: TGTGCCAGCAGCTTGGCGAAGGGGTCGGCCGGGGAGCTGTTTTTT. The V and J genes are TRBV5-4 and TRBJ2-2; TRBD1 might be the D (5 bases). The CDR3 loop spans 15 amino acids. Per the germline V gene, CDR1 is SGHNT and CDR2 is YYREEE (reference sequence). The V and J ends lost 0 bases and 6 bases respectively, with 12 bases between them.

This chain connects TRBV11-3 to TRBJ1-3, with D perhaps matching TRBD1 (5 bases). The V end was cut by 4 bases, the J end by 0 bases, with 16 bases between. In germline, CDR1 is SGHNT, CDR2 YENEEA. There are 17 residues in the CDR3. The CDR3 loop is CASSSGGGGDSGNTIYF. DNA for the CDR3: TGTGCCAGCAGCTCCGGGGGGGGTGGCGACTCTGGAAACACCATATATTTT.

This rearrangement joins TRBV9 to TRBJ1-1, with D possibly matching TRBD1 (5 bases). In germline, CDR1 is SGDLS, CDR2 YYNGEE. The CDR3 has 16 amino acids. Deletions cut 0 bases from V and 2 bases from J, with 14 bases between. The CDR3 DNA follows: TGTGCCAGCAGCGTAGAGGGGTTATTAACCAACACTGAAGCTTTCTTT. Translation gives CASSVEGLLTNTEAFF.

The CDR3, as DNA: TGTGCCAGCAGTGAATTGGCGACTAGCGGGAGTAATGAGCAGTTCTTC. Its protein product is CASSELATSGSNEQFF. V gene TRBV25-1 combines with J gene TRBJ2-1, with TRBD2 matching 12 bases. There are 16 residues in the CDR3. The junction had 5 bases not matched to a gene; V was cut back by 1 base and J by 7 bases. Germline CDR1 MGHDK, CDR2 SYGVNS.

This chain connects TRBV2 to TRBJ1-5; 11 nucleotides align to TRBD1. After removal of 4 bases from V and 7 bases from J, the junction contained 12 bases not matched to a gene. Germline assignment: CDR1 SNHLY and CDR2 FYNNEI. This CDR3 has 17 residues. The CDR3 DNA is TGTGCCAGCAGTGGACCCCGCCGGACAGGGGGCGTCCAGCCCCAGCATTTT. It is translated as CASSGPRRTGGVQPQHF.

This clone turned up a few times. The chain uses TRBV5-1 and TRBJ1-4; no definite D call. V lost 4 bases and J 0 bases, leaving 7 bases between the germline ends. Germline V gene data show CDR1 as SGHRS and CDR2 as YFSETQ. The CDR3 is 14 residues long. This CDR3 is CASSGTTTNEKLFF. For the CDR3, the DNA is TGCGCCAGCAGCGGCACCACAACTAATGAAAAACTGTTTTTT.